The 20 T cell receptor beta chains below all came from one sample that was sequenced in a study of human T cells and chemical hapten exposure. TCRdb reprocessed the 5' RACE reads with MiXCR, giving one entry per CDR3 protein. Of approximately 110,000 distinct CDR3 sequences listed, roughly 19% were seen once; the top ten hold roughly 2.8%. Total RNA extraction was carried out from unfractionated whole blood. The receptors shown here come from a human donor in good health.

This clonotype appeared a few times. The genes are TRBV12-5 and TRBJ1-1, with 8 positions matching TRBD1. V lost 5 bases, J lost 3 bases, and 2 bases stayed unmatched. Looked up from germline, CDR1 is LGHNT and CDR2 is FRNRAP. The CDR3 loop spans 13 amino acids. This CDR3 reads CASGPTGDTEAFF. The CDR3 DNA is TGTGCTAGTGGTCCGACAGGGGACACTGAAGCTTTCTTT.

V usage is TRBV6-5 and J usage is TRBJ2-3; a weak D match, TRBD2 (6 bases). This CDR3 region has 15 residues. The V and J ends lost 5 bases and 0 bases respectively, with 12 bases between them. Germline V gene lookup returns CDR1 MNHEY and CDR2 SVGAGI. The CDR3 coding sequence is TGTGCCAGCAGTATAGCGGAGATTAGCACAGATACGCAGTATTTT. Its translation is CASSIAEISTDTQYF.

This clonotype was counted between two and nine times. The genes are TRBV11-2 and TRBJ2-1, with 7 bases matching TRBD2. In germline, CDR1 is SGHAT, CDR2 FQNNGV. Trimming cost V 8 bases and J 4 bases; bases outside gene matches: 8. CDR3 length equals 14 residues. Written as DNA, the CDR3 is TGTGCCAGCCGTGGGCTAGCGGTATACAATGAGCAGTTCTTC. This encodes CASRGLAVYNEQFF.

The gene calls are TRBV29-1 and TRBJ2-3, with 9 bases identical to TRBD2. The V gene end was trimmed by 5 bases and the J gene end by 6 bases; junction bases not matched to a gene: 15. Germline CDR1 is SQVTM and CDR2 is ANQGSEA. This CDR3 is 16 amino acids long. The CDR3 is CSVQRQTSGLSDTQYF. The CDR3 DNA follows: TGCAGCGTTCAGCGACAGACTAGCGGACTTTCGGATACGCAGTATTTT.

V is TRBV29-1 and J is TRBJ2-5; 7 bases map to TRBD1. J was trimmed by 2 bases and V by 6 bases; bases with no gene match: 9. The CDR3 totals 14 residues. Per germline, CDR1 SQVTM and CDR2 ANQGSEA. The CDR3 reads CSVLPWTGQETQYF. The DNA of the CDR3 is TGCAGCGTCCTTCCCTGGACAGGACAAGAGACCCAGTACTTC.

The CDR3 loop is CASNWRGTSTGELFF. CDR3 nucleotides: TGTGCCAGCAACTGGAGGGGGACGTCGACCGGGGAGCTGTTTTTT. V usage is TRBV6-5 and J usage is TRBJ2-2; either TRBD1 or TRBD2 may fit D (6 bases each). Germline CDR1 MNHEY, CDR2 SVGAGI. The CDR3 totals 15 residues. The V end lost 7 bases, the J end lost 5 bases, and 17 bases lay between the germline ends.

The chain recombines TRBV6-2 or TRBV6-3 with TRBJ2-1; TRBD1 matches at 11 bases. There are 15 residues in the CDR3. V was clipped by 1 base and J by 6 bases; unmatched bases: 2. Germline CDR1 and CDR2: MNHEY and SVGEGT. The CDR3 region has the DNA TGTGCCAGCAGTTACTACGGGACAGGGGGCAATGAGCAGTTCTTC. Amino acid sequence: CASSYYGTGGNEQFF.

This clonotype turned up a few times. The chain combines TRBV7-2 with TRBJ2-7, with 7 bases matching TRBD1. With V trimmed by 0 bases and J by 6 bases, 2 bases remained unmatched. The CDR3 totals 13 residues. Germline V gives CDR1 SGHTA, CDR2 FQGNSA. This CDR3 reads CASSLAPGGEQYF. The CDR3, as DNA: TGTGCCAGCAGCTTAGCCCCAGGGGGCGAGCAGTACTTC. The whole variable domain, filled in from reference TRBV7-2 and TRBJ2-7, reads GAGVSQSPSNKVTEKGKDVELRCDPISGHTALYWYRQSLGQGLEFLIYFQGNSAPDKSGLPSDRFSAERTGGSVSTLTIQRTQQEDSAVYLCASSLAPGGEQYFGPGTRLTVT.

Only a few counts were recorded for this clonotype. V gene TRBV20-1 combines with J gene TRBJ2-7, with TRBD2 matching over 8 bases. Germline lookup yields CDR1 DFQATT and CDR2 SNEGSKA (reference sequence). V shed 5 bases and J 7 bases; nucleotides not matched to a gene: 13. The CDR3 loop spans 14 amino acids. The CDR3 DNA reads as TGCAGTGCTCCCTTTGTAGCGGGGCGAGGGGAGCAGTACTTC. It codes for CSAPFVAGRGEQYF.

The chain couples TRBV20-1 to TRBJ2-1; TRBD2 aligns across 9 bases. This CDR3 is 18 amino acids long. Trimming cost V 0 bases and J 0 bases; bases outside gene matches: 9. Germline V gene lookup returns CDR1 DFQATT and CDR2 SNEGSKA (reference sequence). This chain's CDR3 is CSARDKRLAGSSYNEQFF. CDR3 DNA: TGCAGTGCTAGAGATAAGCGCCTAGCGGGAAGCTCCTACAATGAGCAGTTCTTC.

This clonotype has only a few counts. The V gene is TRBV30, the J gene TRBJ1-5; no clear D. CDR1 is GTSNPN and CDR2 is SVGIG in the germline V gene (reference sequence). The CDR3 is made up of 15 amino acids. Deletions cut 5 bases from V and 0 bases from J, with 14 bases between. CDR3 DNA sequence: TGTGCCTGGGGCCCCGGGCCCGGTAGCAATCAGCCCCAGCATTTT. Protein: CAWGPGPGSNQPQHF.

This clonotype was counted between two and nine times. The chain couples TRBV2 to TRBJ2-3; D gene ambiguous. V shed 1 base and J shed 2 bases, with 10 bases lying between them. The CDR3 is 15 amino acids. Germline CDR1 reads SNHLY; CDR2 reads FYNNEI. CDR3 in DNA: TGTGCCAGCAGTGAAGTAACTGGAACCACAGATACGCAGTATTTT. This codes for CASSEVTGTTDTQYF.

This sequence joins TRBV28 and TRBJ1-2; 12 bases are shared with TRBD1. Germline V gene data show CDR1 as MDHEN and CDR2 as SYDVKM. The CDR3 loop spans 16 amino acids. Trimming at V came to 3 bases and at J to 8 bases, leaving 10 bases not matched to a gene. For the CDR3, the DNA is TGTGCCAGCAGTTTCTGGCGGGACAGGGGGCGGAGAGGCTACACCTTC. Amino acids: CASSFWRDRGRRGYTF.

The chain's CDR3 is CASSLPRGSYEQYF. The CDR3 region has the DNA TGTGCCAGCAGTTTACCCCGCGGGAGCTACGAGCAGTACTTC. This chain joins TRBV28 and TRBJ2-7, with 7 bases matching TRBD2. CDR1 is MDHEN, CDR2 SYDVKM, per germline. V lost 2 bases to trimming and J lost 3 bases; unmatched junction nucleotides: 4. The CDR3 is 14 residues long.

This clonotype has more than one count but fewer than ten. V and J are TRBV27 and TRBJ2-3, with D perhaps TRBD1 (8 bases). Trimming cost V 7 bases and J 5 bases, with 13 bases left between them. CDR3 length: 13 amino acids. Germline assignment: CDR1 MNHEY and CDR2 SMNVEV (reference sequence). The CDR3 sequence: CASKNRGGDTQYF. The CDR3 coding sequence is TGTGCCAGCAAGAACAGGGGGGGAGATACGCAGTATTTT.

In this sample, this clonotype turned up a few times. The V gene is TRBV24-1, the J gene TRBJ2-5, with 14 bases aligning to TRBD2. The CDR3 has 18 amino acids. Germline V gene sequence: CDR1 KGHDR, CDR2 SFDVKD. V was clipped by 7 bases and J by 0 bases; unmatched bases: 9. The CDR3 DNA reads TGTGCCACCAGCCCGGCGACTAGCGGGAGGGTGAACCAAGAGACCCAGTACTTC. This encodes CATSPATSGRVNQETQYF.

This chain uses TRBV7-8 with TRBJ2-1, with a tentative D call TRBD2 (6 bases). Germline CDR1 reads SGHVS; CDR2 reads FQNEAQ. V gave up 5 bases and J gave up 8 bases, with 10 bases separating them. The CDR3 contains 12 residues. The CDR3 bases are TGTGCCAGCAGCCCCTGGGGGGATGAGCAGTTCTTC. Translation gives CASSPWGDEQFF.

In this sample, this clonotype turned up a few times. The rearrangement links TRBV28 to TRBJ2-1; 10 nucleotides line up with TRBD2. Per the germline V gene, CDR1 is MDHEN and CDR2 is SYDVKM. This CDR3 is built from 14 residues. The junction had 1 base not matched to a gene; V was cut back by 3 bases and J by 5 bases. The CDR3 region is CASSLLAGDNEQFF. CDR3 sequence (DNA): TGTGCCAGCAGTTTGCTAGCGGGGGACAATGAGCAGTTCTTC.

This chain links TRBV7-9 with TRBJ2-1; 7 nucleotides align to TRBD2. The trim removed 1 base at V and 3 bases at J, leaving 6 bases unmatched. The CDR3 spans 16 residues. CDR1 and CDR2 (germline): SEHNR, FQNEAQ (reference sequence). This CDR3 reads CASSLGAQRDYNEQFF. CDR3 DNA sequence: TGTGCCAGCAGCTTAGGCGCCCAGCGGGACTACAATGAGCAGTTCTTC.

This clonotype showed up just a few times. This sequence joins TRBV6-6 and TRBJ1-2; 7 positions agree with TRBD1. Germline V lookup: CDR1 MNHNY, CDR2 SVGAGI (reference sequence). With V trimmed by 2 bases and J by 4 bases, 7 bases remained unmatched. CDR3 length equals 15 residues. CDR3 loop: CASSYATGNGYGYTF. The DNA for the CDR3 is TGTGCCAGCAGTTACGCGACAGGGAACGGCTATGGCTACACCTTC.